This T cell receptor (beta chain) was recorded in a study of sequential checkpoint blockade in melanoma. About the study: After both sequences, patients received maintenance nivolumab.

The treatment is: randomized to nivolumab then ipilimumab (arm A) or the reverse (arm B). V gave up 10 bases and J gave up 2 bases; unmatched junction bases: 7. The CDR3 extends over 13 amino acids. Looked up from germline, CDR1 is SNHLY and CDR2 is FYNNEI. The assay was immunoSEQ multiplex PCR, and TCRdb's table has in-frame clones only and misses some. The sample lists roughly 8,800 clones, approximately 59% seen once, with about 41% in the top ten. The material was CD8+ T cells sorted from blood (inferred from file names), obtained from a patient given nivolumab and ipilimumab in sequence. V usage is TRBV2 and J usage is TRBJ2-5, with 7 bases fitting TRBD2. The origin of this receptor is a human donor with melanoma. As DNA, the CDR3 is TGTGCCACAATGGGGGGGTCTCAAGAGACCCAGTACTTC. Amino acid sequence: CATMGGSQETQYF.